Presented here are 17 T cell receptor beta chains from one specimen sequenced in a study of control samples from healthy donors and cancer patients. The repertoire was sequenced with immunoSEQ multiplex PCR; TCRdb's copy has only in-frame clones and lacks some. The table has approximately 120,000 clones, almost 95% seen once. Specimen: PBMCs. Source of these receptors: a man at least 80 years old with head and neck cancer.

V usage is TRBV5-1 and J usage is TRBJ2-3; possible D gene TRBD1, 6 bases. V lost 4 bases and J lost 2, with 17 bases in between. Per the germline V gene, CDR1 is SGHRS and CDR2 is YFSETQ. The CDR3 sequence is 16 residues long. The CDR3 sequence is CASSTPEKGDTDTQYF. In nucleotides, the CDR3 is TGCGCCAGCAGCACTCCTGAAAAGGGGGACACAGATACGCAGTATTTT.

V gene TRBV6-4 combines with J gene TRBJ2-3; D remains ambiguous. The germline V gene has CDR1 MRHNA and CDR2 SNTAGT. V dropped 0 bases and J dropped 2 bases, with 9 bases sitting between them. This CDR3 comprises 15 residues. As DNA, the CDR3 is TGTGCCAGCAGTGACTCTTTCGCTCTCACAGATACGCAGTATTTT. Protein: CASSDSFALTDTQYF.

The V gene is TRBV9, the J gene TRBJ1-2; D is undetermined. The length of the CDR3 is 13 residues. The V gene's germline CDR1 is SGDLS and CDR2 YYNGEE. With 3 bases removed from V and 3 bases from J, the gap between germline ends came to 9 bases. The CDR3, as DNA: TGTGCCAGCAGCGACGGACGGTACTATGGCTACACCTTC. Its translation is CASSDGRYYGYTF.

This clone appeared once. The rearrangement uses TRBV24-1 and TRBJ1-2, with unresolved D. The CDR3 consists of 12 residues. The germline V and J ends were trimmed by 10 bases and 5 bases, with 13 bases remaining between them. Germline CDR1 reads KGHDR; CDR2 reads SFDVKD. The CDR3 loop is CATTPVEYGYTF. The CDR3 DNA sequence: TGTGCCACTACGCCAGTGGAATATGGCTACACCTTC.

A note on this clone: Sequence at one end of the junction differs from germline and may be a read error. The CDR3 loop is CASSPGTSGISDF. The CDR3 region has the DNA TGTGCCAGCAGCCCAGGGACTAGCGGGATATCGGACTTC. The J gene is TRBJ2-7, the V gene TRBV7-8, with TRBD2 identical over 13 bases. CDR1 and CDR2 from the germline V gene are SGHVS and FQNEAQ. The CDR3 consists of 13 residues.

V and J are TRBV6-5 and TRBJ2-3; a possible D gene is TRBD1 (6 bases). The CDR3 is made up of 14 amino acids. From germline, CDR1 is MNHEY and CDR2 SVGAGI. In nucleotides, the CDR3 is TGTGCAGCCCGGACAGACTTCTACACAGATACGCAGTATTTT. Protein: CAARTDFYTDTQYF.

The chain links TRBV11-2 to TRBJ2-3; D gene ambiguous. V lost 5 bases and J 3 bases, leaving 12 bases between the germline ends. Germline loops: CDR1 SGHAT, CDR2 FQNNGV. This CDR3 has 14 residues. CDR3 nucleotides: TGTGCCAGCAGCCCCGTTACACATACAGATACGCAGTATTTT. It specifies CASSPVTHTDTQYF.

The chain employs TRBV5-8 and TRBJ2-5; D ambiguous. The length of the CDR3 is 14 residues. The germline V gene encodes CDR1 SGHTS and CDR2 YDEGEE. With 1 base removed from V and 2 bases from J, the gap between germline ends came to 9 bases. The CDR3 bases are TGTGCCAGCAGCTTGTGGCCAGAGCAAGAGACCCAGTACTTC. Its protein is CASSLWPEQETQYF.

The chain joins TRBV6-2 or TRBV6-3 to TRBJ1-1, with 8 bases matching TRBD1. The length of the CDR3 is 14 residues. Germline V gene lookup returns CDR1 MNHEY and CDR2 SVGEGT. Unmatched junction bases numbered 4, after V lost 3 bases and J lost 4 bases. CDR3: CASSYTGGFTEAFF. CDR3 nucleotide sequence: TGTGCCAGCAGTTATACAGGGGGATTCACTGAAGCTTTCTTT.

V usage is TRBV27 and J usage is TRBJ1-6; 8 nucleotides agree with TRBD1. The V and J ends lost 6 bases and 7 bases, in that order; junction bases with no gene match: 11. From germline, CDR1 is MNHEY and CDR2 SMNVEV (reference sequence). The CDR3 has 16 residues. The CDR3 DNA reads TGTGCCAGCAGGCCCCGGACAGGGTCGGCGAATTCACCCCTCCACTTT. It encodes CASRPRTGSANSPLHF.

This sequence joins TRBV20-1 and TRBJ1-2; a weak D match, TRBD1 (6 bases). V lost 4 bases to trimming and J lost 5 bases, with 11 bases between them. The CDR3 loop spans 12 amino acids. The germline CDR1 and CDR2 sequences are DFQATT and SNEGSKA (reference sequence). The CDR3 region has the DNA TGCAGTGCTACTGAAGGGGGATATGGCTACACCTTC. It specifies CSATEGGYGYTF.

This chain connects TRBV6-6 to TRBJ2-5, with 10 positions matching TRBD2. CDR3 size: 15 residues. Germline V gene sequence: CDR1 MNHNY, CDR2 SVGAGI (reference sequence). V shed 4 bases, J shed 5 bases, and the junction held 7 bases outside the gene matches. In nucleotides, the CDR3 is TGTGCCAGCAGTTTATTGGCTAGCGGGAGTGAGACCCAGTACTTC. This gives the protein CASSLLASGSETQYF.

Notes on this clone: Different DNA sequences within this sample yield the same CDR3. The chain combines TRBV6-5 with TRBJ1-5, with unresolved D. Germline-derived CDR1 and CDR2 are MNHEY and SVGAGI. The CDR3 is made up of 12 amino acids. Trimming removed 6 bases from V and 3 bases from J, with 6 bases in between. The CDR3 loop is CASSPTNQPQHF. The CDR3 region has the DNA TGTGCCAGCAGCCCGACCAATCAGCCCCAGCATTTT.

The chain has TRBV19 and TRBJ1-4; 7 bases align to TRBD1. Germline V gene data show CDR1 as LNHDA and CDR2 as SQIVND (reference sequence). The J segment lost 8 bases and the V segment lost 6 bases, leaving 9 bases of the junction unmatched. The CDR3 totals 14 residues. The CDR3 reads CASRIRGMEEKLFF. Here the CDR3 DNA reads TGTGCCAGTAGGATCAGGGGGATGGAGGAAAAACTGTTTTTT.

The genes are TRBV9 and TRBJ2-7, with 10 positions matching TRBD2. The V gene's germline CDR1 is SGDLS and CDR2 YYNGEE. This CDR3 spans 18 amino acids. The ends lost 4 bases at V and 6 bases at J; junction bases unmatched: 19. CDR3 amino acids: CASSPRGRGIAGGAEQYF. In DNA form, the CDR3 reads TGTGCCAGCAGCCCCCGGGGCAGGGGTATAGCGGGAGGTGCCGAGCAGTACTTC.

DNA of the CDR3: TGTGCCAGCAGCCAAGATCTGCGAGCAGATACGCAGTATTTT. Amino acids: CASSQDLRADTQYF. The chain couples TRBV14 to TRBJ2-3; D is uncertain. The CDR3 is made up of 14 amino acids. Between the trimmed V and J ends, which lost 0 bases and 4 bases, there was a span of 8 bases. Germline-derived CDR1 and CDR2 are SGHDN and FVKESK.

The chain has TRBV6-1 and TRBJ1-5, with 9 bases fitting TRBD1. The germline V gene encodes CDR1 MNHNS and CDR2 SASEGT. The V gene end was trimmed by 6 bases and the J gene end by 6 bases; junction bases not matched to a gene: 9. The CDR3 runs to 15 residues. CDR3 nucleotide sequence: TGTGCCAGCAGGGATACAGGGGGCGGCGGTCAGCCCCAGCATTTT. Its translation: CASRDTGGGGQPQHF.